The rows below give T cell receptor beta chains drawn from one sample of a study of T cell responses to AZD1222 COVID-19 vaccine. Here immunoSEQ multiplex PCR was the method, and the copy in TCRdb shows in-frame clones only, minus some. The sample contains over 65,000 clones, over 80% of which appear only once. The material sequenced was peripheral blood, taken on day 0 of AZD1222 vaccination. All receptors derive from an adult in good health. Each CDR3 is given with its conserved first and last residue. Fields, in order: CDR3 DNA, CDR3 protein, D gene, J gene, clone size, V gene. D genes are given only for firm matches. Clone size, where shown, is once, few, many, or a class for clones that have expanded.

TGCGCCAGCAGCCTTAATCTCGCCTCAACTAATGAAAAACTGTTTTTT | CASSLNLASTNEKLFF | NA | TRBJ1-4 | once | TRBV5-1
TGTGCCACCTACAAATATGGGTCGGGCTATGGCTACACCTTC | CATYKYGSGYGYTF | NA | TRBJ1-2 | NA | TRBV27
TGTGCCTGGAGTCACGACAGGGGCGGCTACACCTTC | CAWSHDRGGYTF | TRBD1 | TRBJ1-2 | once | TRBV30
TGTGCCAGCTCGCGCCAATCCTACGAGCAGTACTTC | CASSRQSYEQYF | NA | TRBJ2-7 | NA | TRBV18
TGTGCCATCAGTGATAGCTCGACTAGCGGGGGGCTGATGGATACGCAGTATTTT | CAISDSSTSGGLMDTQYF | TRBD2 | TRBJ2-3 | NA | TRBV10-3
TGTGCCAGTAGTATAACCGGGACAGGCTTATACGAGCAGTACTTC | CASSITGTGLYEQYF | TRBD1 | TRBJ2-7 | NA | TRBV19
TGTGCCAGCAGCCTCGGAGGGGGCTGGACTGAAGCTTTCTTT | CASSLGGGWTEAFF | TRBD1 | TRBJ1-1 | NA | TRBV3-1/TRBV3-2
TGTGCCAGCAGCCAGGTCAGGGGAGGAGGCACAGATACGCAGTATTTT | CASSQVRGGGTDTQYF | NA | TRBJ2-3 | NA | TRBV14
TGCGCCAGCAGCCCGGGACGGATCCAAGAGACCCAGTACTTC | CASSPGRIQETQYF | NA | TRBJ2-5 | NA | TRBV5-1
TGTGCCGTCACCGGGCCCCCTAACTCCTACGAGCAGTACTTC | CAVTGPPNSYEQYF | NA | TRBJ2-7 | NA | TRBV7-9
TGTGCCAGCTCTCAGGGACTAGCGGGGTCTGGGGCCAACGTCCTGACTTTC | CASSQGLAGSGANVLTF | TRBD2 | TRBJ2-6 | once | TRBV2
TGTGCCAGCAGCCCAGGGGGGGGCGTCGGCACTGAAGCTTTCTTT | CASSPGGGVGTEAFF | TRBD1 | TRBJ1-1 | NA | TRBV7-2
TGTGCCAGCACCCACAATGGACAGAAGCCAAACCCCATATATTTT | CASTHNGQKPNPIYF | NA | TRBJ1-3 | once | TRBV3-1/TRBV3-2
TGCGCCAGCAGCGACGGACTAGCGGGAACCTACAATGAGCAGTTCTTC | CASSDGLAGTYNEQFF | TRBD2 | TRBJ2-1 | NA | TRBV5-1
TGTGCCAGCACCAACAGCGGGGGTGAGACCCAGTACTTC | CASTNSGGETQYF | TRBD2 | TRBJ2-5 | NA | TRBV6-5
TGTGCCAGCAGCTTAGGGAGCTCCTACAATGAGCAGTTCTTC | CASSLGSSYNEQFF | NA | TRBJ2-1 | NA | TRBV7-9
TGTGCCAGCAGCTTAACAGGGACCGGGGAGCTGTTTTTT | CASSLTGTGELFF | NA | TRBJ2-2 | NA | TRBV7-3
TGTGCCTGCCAGAGCGGCGTGCGTTATGGCTACACCTTC | CACQSGVRYGYTF | NA | TRBJ1-2 | NA | TRBV30
TGTGCCAGCGGCCAGGACAGGAAGAACACTGAAGCTTTCTTT | CASGQDRKNTEAFF | TRBD1 | TRBJ1-1 | once | TRBV5-4
TGTGCCAGCAGGTGGAGTCTGCATGGCTACACCTTC | CASRWSLHGYTF | NA | TRBJ1-2 | NA | TRBV3-1/TRBV3-2
TGTGCCAGCAGCAAAGAAAAGGGACGAGTAGGCAGGAGCTCTGGAAACACCATATATTTT | CASSKEKGRVGRSSGNTIYF | NA | TRBJ1-3 | NA | TRBV21-1
TGCGCCAGCAGCTTGTCAGGGGAGGGGACCTACGAGCAGTACTTC | CASSLSGEGTYEQYF | NA | TRBJ2-7 | NA | TRBV5-1
TGTGCTAGTGGTTTGTCCCCCCGAACCTCGACAGAGTATAGCAATCAGCCCCAGCATTTT | CASGLSPRTSTEYSNQPQHF | NA | TRBJ1-5 | NA | TRBV12-5
TGTGCCAGCAGATTGAGCGGGCTGAGCTCCTACGAGCAGTACTTC | CASRLSGLSSYEQYF | NA | TRBJ2-7 | NA | TRBV7-2
TGTGCCAGCAGTATCAGTCCCGGGGAGCTGTTTTTT | CASSISPGELFF | NA | TRBJ2-2 | NA | TRBV12-3/TRBV12-4
TGTGCCAGCAGCTACTCAGGCATTGGTCTAAACAATGAGCAGTTCTTC | CASSYSGIGLNNEQFF | NA | TRBJ2-1 | once | TRBV5-4
TGTGCCAGCACCGAGAAGATTCCCGGGGAGCTGTTTTTT | CASTEKIPGELFF | NA | TRBJ2-2 | NA | TRBV6-5
TGCGCCAGCAGCCAAGAAGGGGAAGAAGCTTTCTTT | CASSQEGEEAFF | NA | TRBJ1-1 | NA | TRBV4-1
TGTGCCAGCAGCTTAGTCCAACAGGCGAACACTGAAGCTTTCTTT | CASSLVQQANTEAFF | NA | TRBJ1-1 | NA | TRBV7-6
TGTGCCAGCAGCTTATTGGCTAGCGGGGGACTTAGCACAGATACGCAGTATTTT | CASSLLASGGLSTDTQYF | TRBD2 | TRBJ2-3 | NA | TRBV7-3
TGCAGCCTTATAGCGGGGGGGCTCAATGAGCAGTTCTTC | CSLIAGGLNEQFF | TRBD2 | TRBJ2-1 | NA | TRBV29-1
TGTGCCAGCAGTTACTCGGATGCAGGGGTGAACACTGAAGCTTTCTTT | CASSYSDAGVNTEAFF | NA | TRBJ1-1 | NA | TRBV6-2/TRBV6-3
TGTGCCAGTAGGCCGAGGGGCGCTAGCAATCAGCCCCAGCATTTT | CASRPRGASNQPQHF | NA | TRBJ1-5 | NA | TRBV19
TGTGCCAGCAGTAGACCTAACACCGGGGAGCTGTTTTTT | CASSRPNTGELFF | NA | TRBJ2-2 | NA | TRBV5-6
TGTGCCAGCATGGCGGGCATATCCTACGAGCAGTACTTC | CASMAGISYEQYF | NA | TRBJ2-7 | NA | TRBV27
TGTGCCAGCAGCTCCGGGGGACAGGGAGGAGGCAATGAGCAGTTCTTC | CASSSGGQGGGNEQFF | TRBD1 | TRBJ2-1 | NA | TRBV5-6
TGTGCCAGCAGTGAAGGGGGGACAGACAGAAGAGCGCAGTTCTTC | CASSEGGTDRRAQFF | TRBD1 | TRBJ2-1 | NA | TRBV6-1
TGTGCCAGCAGTTTAACGGGACAGCGAGCTGGAAACACCATATATTTT | CASSLTGQRAGNTIYF | TRBD1 | TRBJ1-3 | NA | TRBV6-6
TGTGCCAGCAGCCTTTTGACACCGAACACTGAAGCTTTCTTT | CASSLLTPNTEAFF | NA | TRBJ1-1 | NA | TRBV28
TGTGCCAGCTCGACAGGGTCCGGGGAGCTGTTTTTT | CASSTGSGELFF | TRBD1 | TRBJ2-2 | NA | TRBV18
TGTGCCTGGAGTTCATCAAGCGGGGCGTACGAGCAGTACTTC | CAWSSSSGAYEQYF | TRBD2 | TRBJ2-7 | NA | TRBV30
TGTGCCAGCAGCCGTTATAGGGACTACATGAACACTGAAGCTTTCTTT | CASSRYRDYMNTEAFF | NA | TRBJ1-1 | NA | TRBV11-3
TGTGCCAGCAGTTTACGGCCTTGGACTAGCACAGATACGCAGTATTTT | CASSLRPWTSTDTQYF | NA | TRBJ2-3 | NA | TRBV27
TGTGCCAGCAGCTCAACAGGAATGGCTTTCTTT | CASSSTGMAFF | NA | TRBJ1-1 | once | TRBV7-9
TGTGCCAGCAGCTTACAGGGGACAGGGAAAGAAAAACTGTTTTTT | CASSLQGTGKEKLFF | TRBD1 | TRBJ1-4 | few | TRBV7-9
TGTGCCACCAGCAGAGATCTTGTAGTCAGAAATCAGCCCCAGCATTTT | CATSRDLVVRNQPQHF | NA | TRBJ1-5 | few | TRBV15
TGTGCCTGGGGGGTTAATACTAACTATGGCTACACCTTC | CAWGVNTNYGYTF | NA | TRBJ1-2 | NA | TRBV30
TGTGCCAGCAAAGGACCCAATCAGCCCCAGCATTTT | CASKGPNQPQHF | NA | TRBJ1-5 | NA | TRBV6-5